A single sample is the source of the 8 T cell receptor beta chains below, sequenced in a study of blood T cell repertoires in COVID-19. Using immunoSEQ multiplex PCR, the repertoire was profiled, and TCRdb retains in-frame clones only, with some absent. The table shows over 50,000 clones, with about nine tenths occurring only once. Sequencing was done on a sample of peripheral blood. The receptors shown here come from a man aged 50 to 60 with active COVID-19.

The J gene is TRBJ2-3, the V gene TRBV30; 15 bases agree with TRBD2. V was clipped by 0 bases and J by 3 bases; unmatched bases: 4. The CDR3 has 17 amino acids. Looked up from germline, CDR1 is GTSNPN and CDR2 is SVGIG (reference sequence). As DNA, the CDR3 is TGTGCCTGGAGTGTAGGGACTAGCGGGGGGTTAACAGATACGCAGTATTTT. Its translation is CAWSVGTSGGLTDTQYF.

The rearrangement uses TRBV7-2 and TRBJ2-5; D is possibly TRBD1 (6 bases). CDR3 size: 14 residues. V lost 5 bases and J 2 bases, leaving 12 bases between the germline ends. Germline V gene lookup returns CDR1 SGHTA and CDR2 FQGNSA. CDR3 in amino acids: CASSPGQLQETQYF. CDR3 bases: TGTGCCAGCAGCCCAGGACAGTTACAAGAGACCCAGTACTTC.

CDR3 loop: CSASEGGYQPQHF. Here the CDR3 DNA reads TGCAGTGCTAGTGAGGGGGGATATCAGCCCCAGCATTTT. The chain uses TRBV20-1 and TRBJ1-5; D possibly corresponds to TRBD1 (6 bases). V was clipped by 3 bases and J by 5 bases, with 11 bases between them. This CDR3 region has 13 residues. The germline V gene encodes CDR1 DFQATT and CDR2 SNEGSKA (reference sequence).

The chain uses TRBV7-2 and TRBJ1-6; a possible D gene is TRBD1 (6 bases). Trimming pared 6 bases from V and 6 bases from J, leaving 9 bases between. This CDR3 is 13 amino acids long. Germline CDR1 and CDR2: SGHTA and FQGNSA. The CDR3 bases are TGTGCCAGCAGACAGGGCACTAATTCACCCCTCCACTTT. This encodes CASRQGTNSPLHF.

The CDR3 here is CASSLGGNTYNEQFF. CDR3 bases: TGTGCCAGCAGTTTAGGAGGGAACACCTACAATGAGCAGTTCTTC. The V and J genes are TRBV27 and TRBJ2-1; D is perhaps TRBD2 (6 bases). Trimming pared 2 bases from V and 2 bases from J, leaving 10 bases between. Germline lookup yields CDR1 MNHEY and CDR2 SMNVEV (reference sequence). The CDR3 spans 15 residues.

J is TRBJ1-4 and V is TRBV4-3; no clear D. V dropped 0 bases and J dropped 0 bases, with 5 bases sitting between them. Looked up from germline, CDR1 is LGHNA and CDR2 is YSLEER. This CDR3 comprises 15 residues. CDR3 nucleotides: TGCGCCAGCAGCCAAGATTTTACAACTAATGAAAAACTGTTTTTT. It yields the protein CASSQDFTTNEKLFF.

V is TRBV5-6 and J is TRBJ1-2, with TRBD1 identical over 7 bases. The trim removed 3 bases at V and 1 base at J, leaving 12 bases unmatched. The germline V gene has CDR1 SGHDT and CDR2 YYEEEE. This CDR3 region has 17 residues. CDR3 protein: CASSSWTGTRNNYGYTF. As DNA, the CDR3 is TGTGCCAGCAGCTCTTGGACAGGAACAAGGAATAACTATGGCTACACCTTC.

The chain uses TRBV11-2 and TRBJ2-7; 10 bases agree with TRBD1. The V gene's germline CDR1 is SGHAT and CDR2 FQNNGV. V shed 1 base, J shed 5 bases, and the junction held 5 bases outside the gene matches. The CDR3 sequence is 15 residues long. The CDR3 coding sequence is TGTGCCAGCAGCTTAGCTGGGACAGGGGCTCACGAGCAGTACTTC. Its protein product is CASSLAGTGAHEQYF.